Following are 31 T cell receptor beta chains from one sample sequenced in a study of T cells after yellow fever vaccination. TCRdb analysed the 5' RACE reads with MiXCR anew, one entry per CDR3 protein. Of around 300,000 distinct CDR3 sequences listed, roughly 13% are singletons. Sequences were derived from CD4+ T cells sorted from PBMCs, sampled 45 days after the yellow fever booster vaccination. Every receptor here comes from a man aged 30 to 45 who received the YFV17D yellow fever vaccine.

This clonotype appeared a few times. This sequence joins TRBV6-5 and TRBJ2-5; D tentatively reads TRBD1 or TRBD2 (5 bases each). Trimming removed 6 bases from V and 9 bases from J, with 17 bases in between. Germline loops: CDR1 MNHEY, CDR2 SVGAGI. This CDR3 has 13 residues. The CDR3 loop is CASSYDWGTSQYF. The CDR3 DNA sequence: TGTGCCAGCAGCTACGATTGGGGGACGTCCCAGTACTTC.

This chain uses TRBV2 with TRBJ2-1; 8 nucleotides line up with TRBD2. This CDR3 is 17 amino acids long. From germline, CDR1 is SNHLY and CDR2 FYNNEI. J was trimmed by 9 bases and V by 0 bases; bases with no gene match: 13. The CDR3 nucleotides are TGTGCCAGCAGTGAAGCGTTAGCGGGACTATCGGGAGTTGAGCAGTTCTTC. Translated, it gives CASSEALAGLSGVEQFF.

The V and J genes are TRBV24-1 and TRBJ2-1; 9 bases are a match to TRBD1. The trim removed 1 base at V and 5 bases at J, leaving 8 bases unmatched. The germline CDR1 and CDR2 sequences are KGHDR and SFDVKD. The CDR3 extends over 17 amino acids. The CDR3 sequence is CATSDFWGQGDHNEQFF. The CDR3 nucleotides are TGTGCCACCAGTGATTTTTGGGGACAGGGAGACCACAATGAGCAGTTCTTC.

The gene calls are TRBV5-5 and TRBJ2-5; the D is unclear. This CDR3 spans 14 amino acids. The V gene's germline CDR1 is SGHKS and CDR2 YYEKEE (reference sequence). Trimming took off 6 bases at V and 0 bases at J, with 12 bases between the two ends. The CDR3 protein is CASTLRANQETQYF. CDR3 in DNA: TGTGCCAGCACCCTACGGGCGAACCAAGAGACCCAGTACTTC.

This clonotype has more than one count but fewer than ten. V is TRBV20-1 and J is TRBJ1-5; weak D call: TRBD1 (6 bases). This CDR3 region has 17 residues. Between the trimmed V and J ends, which lost 2 bases and 6 bases, there was a span of 23 bases. Germline lookup yields CDR1 DFQATT and CDR2 SNEGSKA (reference sequence). CDR3 in DNA: TGCAGTGCTAGATTAAGGCAGGGGAAAGGTTGGAGTCAGCCCCAGCATTTT. It encodes CSARLRQGKGWSQPQHF.

The chain has TRBV6-5 and TRBJ2-7; tentative D call: TRBD2 (5 bases). Trimming removed 3 bases at V and 0 bases at J, with 12 bases between. In germline, CDR1 is MNHEY, CDR2 SVGAGI. This CDR3 spans 15 amino acids. The CDR3 sequence is CASSYRSGGSYEQYF. The CDR3 nucleotides are TGTGCCAGCAGTTATAGGAGCGGAGGCTCCTACGAGCAGTACTTC.

V is TRBV29-1 and J is TRBJ2-5; D is undetermined. Germline V lookup: CDR1 SQVTM, CDR2 ANQGSEA. CDR3 length: 13 amino acids. V dropped 8 bases and J dropped 5 bases, with 18 bases sitting between them. The chain's CDR3 is CSSAAQRRETQYF. DNA of the CDR3: TGCAGCTCCGCTGCACAGCGACGGGAGACCCAGTACTTC.

The genes are TRBV20-1 and TRBJ2-1, with 9 bases lining up with TRBD2. Losses at the gene ends were 5 bases for V and 4 bases for J; bases not matched to a gene: 6. CDR1 DFQATT and CDR2 SNEGSKA come from the germline V gene (reference sequence). The CDR3 totals 14 residues. CDR3 in DNA: TGCAGTGCTTTGACTAGCGGACCGTACAATGAGCAGTTCTTC. This gives the protein CSALTSGPYNEQFF.

This clonotype was counted only a few times. The chain has TRBV27 and TRBJ2-5, with D uncertain. The CDR3 has 17 amino acids. CDR1 MNHEY and CDR2 SMNVEV come from the germline V gene (reference sequence). V lost 0 bases and J 4 bases, leaving 18 bases between the germline ends. The CDR3 is CASSLSGTVHSGETQYF. The CDR3 DNA reads TGTGCCAGCAGTTTATCCGGCACAGTCCACAGTGGAGAGACCCAGTACTTC.

This clonotype has just a few counts. This chain's CDR3 is CASSPQGGRDSYTGELFF. The CDR3 nucleotides are TGTGCCAGCAGTCCTCAAGGGGGGCGGGACAGTTACACCGGGGAGCTGTTTTTT. V gene TRBV28 combines with J gene TRBJ2-2; D is perhaps TRBD1 (7 bases). V dropped 5 bases and J dropped 3 bases, with 22 bases sitting between them. CDR1 and CDR2 (germline): MDHEN, SYDVKM. The CDR3 is 18 residues long.

This sequence joins TRBV7-6 and TRBJ2-5; no clear D gene. CDR3 length: 14 amino acids. The ends were cut back, 2 bases at V and 2 bases at J, with 9 bases in the middle. Germline V gene lookup returns CDR1 SGHVS and CDR2 FNYEAQ. The CDR3 reads CASSLPGFQETQYF. The CDR3 DNA follows: TGTGCCAGCAGCTTACCGGGTTTTCAAGAGACCCAGTACTTC.

The chain recombines TRBV20-1 with TRBJ1-2; the match to TRBD1 covers 10 bases. This CDR3 contains 13 residues. Trimming took 0 bases from V and 6 from J; bases not matched to a gene: 1. CDR1 is DFQATT, CDR2 SNEGSKA, per germline (reference sequence). In nucleotides, the CDR3 is TGCAGTGCTAGAGAAGGGACAGGGGATGGCTACACCTTC. It is translated as CSAREGTGDGYTF.

V is TRBV6-5 and J is TRBJ2-7; the D is unclear. Trimming stripped 7 bases from V and 7 bases from J, with 20 bases between. This CDR3 spans 14 amino acids. Germline CDR1 is MNHEY and CDR2 is SVGAGI. The chain's CDR3 is CASITKWGSGEQYF. In DNA, the CDR3 is TGTGCCAGCATTACAAAGTGGGGTTCCGGGGAGCAGTACTTC.

This clonotype occurred a few times. The chain uses TRBV12-3 or TRBV12-4 and TRBJ2-2; weak D call: TRBD1 (6 bases). The CDR3 is made up of 15 amino acids. With 6 bases removed from V and 6 bases from J, the gap between germline ends came to 17 bases. The chain's CDR3 is CASSPLWTASGELFF. DNA for the CDR3: TGTGCCAGCAGCCCCCTTTGGACAGCATCCGGGGAGCTGTTTTTT.

J is TRBJ1-5 and V is TRBV5-6; D is unclear. The CDR3 runs to 12 residues. The V and J ends lost 4 bases and 4 bases respectively, with 6 bases between them. CDR1 is SGHDT, CDR2 YYEEEE, per germline. CDR3 nucleotides: TGTGCCAGCAGCCAGCCGAATCAGCCCCAGCATTTT. Translated, it gives CASSQPNQPQHF. Based on the CDR3 plus reference TRBV5-6 and TRBJ1-5, the full variable domain is DAGVTQSPTHLIKTRGQQVTLRCSPKSGHDTVSWYQQALGQGPQFIFQYYEEEERQRGNFPDRFSGHQFPNYSSELNVNALLLGDSALYLCASSQPNQPQHFGDGTRLSIL.

This clonotype was counted between two and nine times. The V call is TRBV7-9, the J call TRBJ2-1; 10 nucleotides agree with TRBD2. The CDR3 is 16 residues long. With 5 bases clipped from V and 2 bases from J, the junction kept 6 bases outside the gene matches. Germline CDR1 is SEHNR and CDR2 is FQNEAQ (reference sequence). CDR3 amino acids: CASSPRLAGPYNEQFF. In DNA form, the CDR3 reads TGTGCCAGCAGCCCCCGACTAGCGGGCCCCTACAATGAGCAGTTCTTC.

This clonotype was observed many times. This chain links TRBV12-3 or TRBV12-4 with TRBJ2-7; D uncertain. V was trimmed by 0 bases and J by 4 bases, leaving 7 bases between them. The length of the CDR3 is 13 residues. The CDR3 sequence is CASSLAVSYEQYF. The CDR3 DNA is TGTGCCAGCAGTTTAGCTGTCAGTTACGAGCAGTACTTC.

This clonotype was observed at least ten times. The chain joins TRBV6-5 to TRBJ2-2; tentatively, D is TRBD1 (6 bases). V lost 2 bases and J 0 bases, leaving 10 bases between the germline ends. The length of the CDR3 is 16 residues. Germline V gene sequence: CDR1 MNHEY, CDR2 SVGAGI. The CDR3 protein is CASSYGGPANTGELFF. CDR3 coding DNA: TGTGCCAGCAGTTACGGGGGCCCAGCGAACACCGGGGAGCTGTTTTTT.

This clonotype appeared a few times. V usage is TRBV7-3 and J usage is TRBJ2-3, with D tentatively TRBD1 or TRBD2 (5 bases each). The germline gives CDR1 SGHTA, CDR2 FQGTGA. The CDR3 is 14 amino acids. V lost 3 bases to trimming and J lost 2 bases, with 9 bases between them. The CDR3 region has the DNA TGTGCCAGCAGCTTGGGGGTCTCCACAGATACGCAGTATTTT. Translation gives CASSLGVSTDTQYF.

There are a few counts of this clonotype. The chain joins TRBV28 to TRBJ2-3; D possibly corresponds to TRBD2 (6 bases). This CDR3 spans 15 amino acids. Germline V CDR1 and CDR2: MDHEN, SYDVKM. V was shortened by 3 bases and J by 0 bases, with 10 bases between the two germline ends. CDR3 sequence: CASSFGGSSTDTQYF. As DNA, the CDR3 is TGTGCCAGCAGTTTCGGGGGTTCTAGCACAGATACGCAGTATTTT.

V usage is TRBV18 and J usage is TRBJ2-5; D might be TRBD2 (7 bases). Germline CDR1 reads KGHSH; CDR2 reads LQKENI. This CDR3 is built from 16 residues. The germline V and J ends were trimmed by 3 bases and 3 bases, with 17 bases remaining between them. Here the CDR3 DNA reads TGTGCCAGCTCACCGGGGGCTAGCGGAAGGGAAGAGACCCAGTACTTC. Its protein is CASSPGASGREETQYF.

This clonotype came up a few times. The J gene is TRBJ2-1, the V gene TRBV7-2; 7 nucleotides match TRBD2. V dropped 8 bases and J dropped 3; count of bases not matched to a gene: 7. CDR3 length: 14 residues. Germline CDR1 reads SGHTA; CDR2 reads FQGNSA. The chain's CDR3 is CASGGVAGYNEQFF. Here the CDR3 DNA reads TGTGCCAGCGGGGGAGTAGCGGGCTACAATGAGCAGTTCTTC.

Only a few counts were recorded for this clonotype. The gene calls are TRBV7-2 and TRBJ2-4; D may be TRBD1 or TRBD2 (5 bases each). CDR1 is SGHTA and CDR2 is FQGNSA in the germline V gene. This CDR3 region has 15 residues. V shed 8 bases and J shed 6 bases, with 20 bases lying between them. The chain's CDR3 is CASGRRAPQGNIQYF. The CDR3 DNA follows: TGTGCCAGCGGGAGACGGGCCCCCCAGGGAAACATTCAGTACTTC.

A few counts support this clonotype. The chain carries TRBV7-9 and TRBJ2-2; 9 bases match TRBD2. Trimming at V came to 8 bases and at J to 6 bases, leaving 7 bases not matched to a gene. CDR3 length: 14 amino acids. The germline V gene has CDR1 SEHNR and CDR2 FQNEAQ (reference sequence). CDR3: CASGLAFVSGELFF. In DNA, the CDR3 is TGTGCCAGCGGACTAGCGTTTGTATCCGGGGAGCTGTTTTTT.

This clonotype was seen a few times. CDR3 sequence (DNA): TGTGCCAGCAGAGAGACCCCGGGACAGCTTACCTACGAGCAGTACTTC. It encodes CASRETPGQLTYEQYF. The rearrangement links TRBV28 to TRBJ2-7, with 7 bases lining up with TRBD1. V dropped 6 bases and J dropped 2; count of bases not matched to a gene: 13. The CDR3 length is 16 residues. CDR1 and CDR2 from the germline V gene are MDHEN and SYDVKM. The variable domain in full, completed from reference TRBV28 and TRBJ2-7, reads DVKVTQSSRYLVKRTGEKVFLECVQDMDHENMFWYRQDPGLGLRLIYFSYDVKMKEKGDIPEGYSVSREKKERFSLILESASTNQTSMYLCASRETPGQLTYEQYFGPGTRLTVT.

This clonotype was counted only a few times. The rearrangement joins TRBV27 to TRBJ2-5; 12 bases match TRBD2. Germline trimming cut 7 bases from V and 2 bases from J; bases unmatched to any gene: 14. Germline CDR1 and CDR2: MNHEY and SMNVEV (reference sequence). The CDR3 covers 18 residues. The CDR3 sequence is CASTPLTSGRWSQETQYF. The CDR3 DNA sequence: TGTGCCAGCACCCCCTTGACTAGCGGGAGATGGAGTCAAGAGACCCAGTACTTC.

V and J are TRBV24-1 and TRBJ2-2, with D tentatively TRBD1 or TRBD2 (5 bases each). Germline assignment: CDR1 KGHDR and CDR2 SFDVKD. The CDR3 length is 15 residues. Trimming took off 4 bases at V and 3 bases at J, with 11 bases between the two ends. The chain's CDR3 is CATSETGRHTGELFF. CDR3 coding DNA: TGTGCCACCAGTGAGACGGGACGACACACCGGGGAGCTGTTTTTT.

This chain uses TRBV28 with TRBJ2-2; D is ambiguous. The germline V gene has CDR1 MDHEN and CDR2 SYDVKM. Trimming removed 2 bases at V and 1 base at J, with 8 bases between. The CDR3 has 15 amino acids. CDR3 in amino acids: CASSLTGLNTGELFF. The DNA for the CDR3 is TGTGCCAGCAGTTTAACCGGATTGAACACCGGGGAGCTGTTTTTT.

This clonotype was counted between two and nine times. The rearrangement links TRBV12-3 or TRBV12-4 to TRBJ2-2, with a tentative D call TRBD1 (7 bases). CDR3 length: 16 amino acids. The V end was cut by 6 bases, the J end by 4 bases, with 18 bases between. The DNA of the CDR3 is TGTGCCAGCAGCCCTCGGAGGGGGCAAGGCACCGGGGAGCTGTTTTTT. Translating gives CASSPRRGQGTGELFF.

In this sample, this clonotype turned up a few times. The V gene is TRBV15, the J gene TRBJ2-7; 12 bases map to TRBD1. The CDR3 has 14 amino acids. V was clipped by 5 bases and J by 5 bases; unmatched bases: 4. Germline loops: CDR1 LNHNV, CDR2 YYDKDF (reference sequence). Here the CDR3 reads CATSRDRGHDEQYF. In DNA form, the CDR3 reads TGTGCCACCAGCCGGGACAGGGGGCACGACGAGCAGTACTTC.

This chain connects TRBV7-2 to TRBJ2-7, with 7 bases matching TRBD2. V lost 1 base, J lost 6 bases, and 9 bases stayed unmatched. Germline CDR1 SGHTA, CDR2 FQGNSA. CDR3 size: 15 residues. Here the CDR3 DNA reads TGTGCCAGCAGCTTAGGAGGGACTATCCCCCTCGAGCAGTACTTC. This codes for CASSLGGTIPLEQYF.